This T cell receptor (beta chain) was identified in a study of shared clonotypes between healthy human individuals. A 200 ng quantity of DNA, tens of thousands of T cell genomes, went into the sorted-subset replicate PCRs. Original methodology: For the immunoSEQ data, sequences were junction-only without quality scores, so filtering differed. Libraries were prepared by immunoSEQ multiplex PCR; TCRdb keeps only in-frame clonotypes and omits some of them. The D gene and trimming were derived from the DNA, and the V and J assignments and clone size from that table. The sample contains 1.6 million or so clones, roughly 95% of which appear only once. The TCR comes from a man in his thirties or forties in good health. Input material: naive CD4+ T cells sorted from blood. The subset is: CD45RA+ positively selected.

The CDR3 reads CASSLFLSGASTDTQYF. In DNA, the CDR3 is TGTGCCAGCAGCTTATTTCTTTCGGGGGCTAGCACAGATACGCAGTATTTT. The chain links TRBV7-9 to TRBJ2-3; perhaps D is TRBD1 or TRBD2 (6 bases each). The CDR3 totals 17 residues. Trimming stripped 2 bases from V and 0 bases from J, with 15 bases between. Germline V gene lookup returns CDR1 SEHNR and CDR2 FQNEAQ (reference sequence).